This is a list of T cell receptor beta chains from one sample in a study of T cells in Graves' hyperthyroidism and ophthalmopathy. TCRdb reanalysed the multiplex PCR reads using MiXCR and keeps one entry per CDR3 protein. The sample yields approximately 430,000 distinct CDR3 sequences, approximately 15% seen once. Material for sequencing was blood. The receptors were sampled from a woman aged 18-29 years with Graves' hyperthyroidism. The CDR3 runs from the conserved cysteine through the conserved F or W. D genes are given only for firm matches. Where a row states a size, it is once, few, many or the class of an expanded clone; other rows omit it.

.	TRBV6-1	TRBJ1-2	.	CASASLGGGYTF	TGTGCCAGCGCCAGTCTGGGGGGGGGCTACACCTTC
many	TRBV4-1	TRBJ1-2	.	CASSQSADANYGYTF	TGCGCCAGCAGCCAATCAGCGGATGCTAACTATGGCTACACCTTC
many	TRBV3-1	TRBJ2-1	TRBD1	CASSRTGRNEQFF	TGTGCCAGCAGCCGGACAGGTCGGAATGAGCAGTTCTTC
few	TRBV7-9	TRBJ2-5	.	CASSLEGQETQYF	TGTGCCAGCAGCTTGGAGGGGCAAGAGACCCAGTACTTC
many	TRBV20-1	TRBJ1-5	.	CSAREHEGSNQPQHF	TGCAGTGCTAGAGAGCACGAGGGTAGCAATCAGCCCCAGCATTTT
many	TRBV2	TRBJ1-1	.	CASKRITEAFF	TGTGCCAGCAAGAGAATCACTGAAGCTTTCTTT
.	TRBV29-1	TRBJ2-7	.	CSVRTGKGYEQYF	TGCAGCGTTCGAACAGGGAAGGGCTACGAGCAGTACTTC
many	TRBV28	TRBJ1-5	TRBD1	CASSFGTGSQPQHF	TGTGCCAGCAGTTTCGGGACAGGCAGCCAGCCCCAGCATTTT
many	TRBV2	TRBJ1-1	.	CAGAGTGTEAFF	TGTGCCGGCGCTGGGACTGGTACTGAAGCTTTCTTT
.	TRBV18	TRBJ2-2	.	CASAGHLRNTGELFF	TGTGCCAGCGCCGGACACCTTCGGAACACCGGGGAGCTGTTTTTT
many	TRBV6-1	TRBJ2-5	.	CASSEISGQRQRETQYF	TGTGCCAGCAGTGAAATCTCTGGGCAGCGCCAGAGGGAGACCCAGTACTTC
few	TRBV2	TRBJ2-1	.	CASYGLGDIGYNEQFF	TGTGCCAGCTACGGGTTGGGGGACATTGGCTACAATGAGCAGTTCTTC
many	TRBV6-1	TRBJ1-2	.	CASFLRRAGVDYGYTF	TGTGCCAGCTTCTTACGCAGGGCAGGGGTGGACTATGGCTACACCTTC
.	TRBV29-1	TRBJ2-7	TRBD2	CSVEWLNRREGRYEQYF	TGCAGCGTTGAATGGTTGAATAGGCGGGAGGGCCGCTACGAGCAGTACTTC